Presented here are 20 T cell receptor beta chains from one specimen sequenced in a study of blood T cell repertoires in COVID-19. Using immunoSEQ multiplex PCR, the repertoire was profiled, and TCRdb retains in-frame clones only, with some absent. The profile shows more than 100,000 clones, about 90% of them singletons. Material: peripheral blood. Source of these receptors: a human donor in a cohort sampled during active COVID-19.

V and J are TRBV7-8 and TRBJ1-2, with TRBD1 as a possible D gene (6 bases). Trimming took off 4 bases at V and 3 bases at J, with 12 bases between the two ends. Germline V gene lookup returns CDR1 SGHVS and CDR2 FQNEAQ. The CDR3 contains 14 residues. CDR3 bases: TGTGCCAGCAGCTCCACAGGGTTGGACTATGGCTACACCTTC. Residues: CASSSTGLDYGYTF.

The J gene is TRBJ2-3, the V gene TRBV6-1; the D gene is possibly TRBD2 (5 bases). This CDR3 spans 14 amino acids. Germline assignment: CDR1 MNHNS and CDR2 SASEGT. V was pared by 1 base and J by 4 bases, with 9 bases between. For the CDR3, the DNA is TGTGCCAGCAGTGAAGAGTTGAGGGCAGATACGCAGTATTTT. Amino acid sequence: CASSEELRADTQYF.

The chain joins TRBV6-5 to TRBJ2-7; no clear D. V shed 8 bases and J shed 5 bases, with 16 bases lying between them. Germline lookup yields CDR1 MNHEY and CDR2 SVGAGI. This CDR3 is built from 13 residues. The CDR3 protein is CASLGRGRDEQYF. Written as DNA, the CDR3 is TGTGCCAGCCTCGGCCGAGGCCGAGACGAGCAGTACTTC.

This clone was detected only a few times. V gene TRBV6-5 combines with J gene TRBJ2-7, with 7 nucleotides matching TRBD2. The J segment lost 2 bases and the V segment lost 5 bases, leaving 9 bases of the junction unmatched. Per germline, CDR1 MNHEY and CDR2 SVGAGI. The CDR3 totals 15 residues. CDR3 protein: CASSPPGGRAYEQYF. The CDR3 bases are TGTGCCAGCAGTCCCCCTGGGGGGAGGGCCTACGAGCAGTACTTC.

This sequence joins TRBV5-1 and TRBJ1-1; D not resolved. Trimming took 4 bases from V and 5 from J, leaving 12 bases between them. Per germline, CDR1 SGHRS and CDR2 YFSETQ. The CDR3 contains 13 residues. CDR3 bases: TGCGCCAGCAGCAAGGCGTCGGGGACTGAAGCTTTCTTT. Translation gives CASSKASGTEAFF. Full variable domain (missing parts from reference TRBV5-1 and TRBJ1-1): KAGVTQTPRYLIKTRGQQVTLSCSPISGHRSVSWYQQTPGQGLQFLFEYFSETQRNKGNFPGRFSGRQFSNSRSEMNVSTLELGDSALYLCASSKASGTEAFFGQGTRLTVV.

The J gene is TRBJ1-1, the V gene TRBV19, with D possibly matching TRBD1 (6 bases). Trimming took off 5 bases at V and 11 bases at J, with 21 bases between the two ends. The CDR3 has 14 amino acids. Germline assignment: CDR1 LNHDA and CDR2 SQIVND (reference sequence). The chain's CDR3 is CASSPTGGIDGAFF. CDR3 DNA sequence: TGTGCCAGTAGTCCCACGGGGGGCATCGACGGGGCTTTCTTT.

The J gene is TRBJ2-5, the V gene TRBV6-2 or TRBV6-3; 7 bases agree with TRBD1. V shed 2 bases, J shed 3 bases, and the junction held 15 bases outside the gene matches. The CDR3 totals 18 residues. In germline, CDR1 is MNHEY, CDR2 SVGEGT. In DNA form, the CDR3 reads TGTGCCAGCAGTTACACAGCGACAGGGCCGGTCCTCGAAGAGACCCAGTACTTC. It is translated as CASSYTATGPVLEETQYF.

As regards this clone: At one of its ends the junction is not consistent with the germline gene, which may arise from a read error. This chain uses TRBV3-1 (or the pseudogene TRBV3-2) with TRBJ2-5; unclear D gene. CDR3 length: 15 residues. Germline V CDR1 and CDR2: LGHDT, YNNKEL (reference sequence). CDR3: CASSVMTTNQETQYF. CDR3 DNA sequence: TGTGCCAGCAGCGTAATGACGACAAACCAGGAGACCCAGTACTTC.

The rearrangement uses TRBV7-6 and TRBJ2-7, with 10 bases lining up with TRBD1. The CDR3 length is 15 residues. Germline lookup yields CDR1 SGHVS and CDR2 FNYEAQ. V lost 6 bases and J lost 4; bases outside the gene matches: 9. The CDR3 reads CASSPTGTGVYEQYF. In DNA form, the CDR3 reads TGTGCCAGCAGTCCAACCGGGACAGGGGTTTACGAGCAGTACTTC.

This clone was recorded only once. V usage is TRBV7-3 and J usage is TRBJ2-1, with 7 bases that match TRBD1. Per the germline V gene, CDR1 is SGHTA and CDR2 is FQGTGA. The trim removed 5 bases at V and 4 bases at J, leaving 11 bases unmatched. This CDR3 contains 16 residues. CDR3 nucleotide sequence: TGTGCCAGCAGCGCACTACAGGGGACCTCTTACAATGAGCAGTTCTTC. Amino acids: CASSALQGTSYNEQFF. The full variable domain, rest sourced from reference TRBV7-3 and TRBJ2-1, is GAGVSQTPSNKVTEKGKYVELRCDPISGHTALYWYRQSLGQGPEFLIYFQGTGAADDSGLPNDRFFAVRPEGSVSTLKIQRTERGDSAVYLCASSALQGTSYNEQFFGPGTRLTVL.

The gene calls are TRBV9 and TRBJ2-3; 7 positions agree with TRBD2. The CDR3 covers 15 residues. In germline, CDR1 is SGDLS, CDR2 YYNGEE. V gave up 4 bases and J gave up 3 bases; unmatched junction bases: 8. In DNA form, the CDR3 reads TGTGCCAGCAGCCCCCGGGGGGACGGGACAGATACGCAGTATTTT. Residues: CASSPRGDGTDTQYF.

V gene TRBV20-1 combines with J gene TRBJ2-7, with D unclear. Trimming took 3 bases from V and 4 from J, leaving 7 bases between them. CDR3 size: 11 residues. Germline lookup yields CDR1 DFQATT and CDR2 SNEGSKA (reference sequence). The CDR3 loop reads CSASREYEQYF. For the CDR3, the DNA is TGCAGTGCTAGCCGAGAGTACGAGCAGTACTTC.

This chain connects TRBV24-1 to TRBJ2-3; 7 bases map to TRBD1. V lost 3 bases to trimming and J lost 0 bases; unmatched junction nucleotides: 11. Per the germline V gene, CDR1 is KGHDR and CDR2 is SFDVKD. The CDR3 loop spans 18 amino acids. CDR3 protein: CATSDPMTGPLSTDTQYF. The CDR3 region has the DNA TGTGCCACCAGTGATCCTATGACAGGGCCCCTTAGCACAGATACGCAGTATTTT.

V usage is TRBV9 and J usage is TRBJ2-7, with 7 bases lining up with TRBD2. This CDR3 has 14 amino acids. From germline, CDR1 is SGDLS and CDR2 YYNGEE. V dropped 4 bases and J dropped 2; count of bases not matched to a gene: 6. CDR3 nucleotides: TGTGCCAGCAGCTCCGGGACTACTACCTACGAGCAGTACTTC. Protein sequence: CASSSGTTTYEQYF.

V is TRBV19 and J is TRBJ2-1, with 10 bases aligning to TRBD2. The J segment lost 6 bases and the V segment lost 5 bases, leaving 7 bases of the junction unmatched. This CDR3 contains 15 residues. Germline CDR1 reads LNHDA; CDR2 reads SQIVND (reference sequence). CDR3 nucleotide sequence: TGTGCCAGTAGTGCGCTAGCGGGAGTGGCCAATGAGCAGTTCTTC. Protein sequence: CASSALAGVANEQFF.

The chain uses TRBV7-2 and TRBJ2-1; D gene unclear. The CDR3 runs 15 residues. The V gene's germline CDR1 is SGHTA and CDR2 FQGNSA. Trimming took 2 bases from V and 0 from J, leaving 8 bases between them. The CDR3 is CASSLRRSSYNEQFF. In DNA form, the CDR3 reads TGTGCCAGCAGCTTACGGCGGAGCTCCTACAATGAGCAGTTCTTC.

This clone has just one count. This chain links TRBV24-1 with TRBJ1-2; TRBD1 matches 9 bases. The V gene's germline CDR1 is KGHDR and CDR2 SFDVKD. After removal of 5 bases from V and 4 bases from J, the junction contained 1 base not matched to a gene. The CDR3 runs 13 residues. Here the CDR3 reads CATSVTGGYGYTF. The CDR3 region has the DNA TGTGCCACCAGTGTGACAGGGGGCTATGGCTACACCTTC.

CDR3 loop: CASSPTGEWSEQYF. DNA of the CDR3: TGTGCCAGCTCACCAACAGGGGAGTGGAGTGAGCAGTACTTC. The V and J genes are TRBV18 and TRBJ2-7; 7 bases align to TRBD1. Germline-derived CDR1 and CDR2 are KGHSH and LQKENI. The V gene end was trimmed by 2 bases and the J gene end by 7 bases; junction bases not matched to a gene: 8. The CDR3 consists of 14 residues.

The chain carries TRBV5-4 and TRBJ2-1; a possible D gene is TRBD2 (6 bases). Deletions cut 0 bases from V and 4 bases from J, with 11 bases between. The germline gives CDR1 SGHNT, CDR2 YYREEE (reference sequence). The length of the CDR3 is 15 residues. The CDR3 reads CASSLGGDLYNEQFF. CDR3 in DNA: TGTGCCAGCAGCTTGGGCGGGGACTTATACAATGAGCAGTTCTTC.

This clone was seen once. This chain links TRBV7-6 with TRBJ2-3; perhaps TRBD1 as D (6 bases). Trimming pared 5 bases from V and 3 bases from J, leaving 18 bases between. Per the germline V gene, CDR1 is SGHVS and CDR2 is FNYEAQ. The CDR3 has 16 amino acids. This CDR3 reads CASSEGNRVSTDTQYF. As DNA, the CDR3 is TGTGCCAGCAGCGAAGGGAACAGGGTATCAACAGATACGCAGTATTTT.